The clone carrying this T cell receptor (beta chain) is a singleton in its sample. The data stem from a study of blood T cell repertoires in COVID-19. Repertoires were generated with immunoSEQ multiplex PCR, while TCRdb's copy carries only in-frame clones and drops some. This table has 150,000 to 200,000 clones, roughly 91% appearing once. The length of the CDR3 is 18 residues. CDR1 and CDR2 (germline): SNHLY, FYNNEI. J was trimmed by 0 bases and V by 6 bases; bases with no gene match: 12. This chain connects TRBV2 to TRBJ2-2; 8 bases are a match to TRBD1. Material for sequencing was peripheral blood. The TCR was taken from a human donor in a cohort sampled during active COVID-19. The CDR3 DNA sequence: TGTGCCAGCAGCAGGATTCAGGGGGCTGTAGCGAACACCGGGGAGCTGTTTTTT. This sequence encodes CASSRIQGAVANTGELFF.